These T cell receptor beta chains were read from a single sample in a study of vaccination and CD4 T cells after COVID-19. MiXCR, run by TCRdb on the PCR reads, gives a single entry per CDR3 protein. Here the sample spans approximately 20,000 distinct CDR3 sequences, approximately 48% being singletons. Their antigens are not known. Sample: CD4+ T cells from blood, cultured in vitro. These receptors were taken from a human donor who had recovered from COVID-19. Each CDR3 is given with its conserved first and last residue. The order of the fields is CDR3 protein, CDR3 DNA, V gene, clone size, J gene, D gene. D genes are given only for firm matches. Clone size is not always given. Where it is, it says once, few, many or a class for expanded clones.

CASSRDQAGNTIYF TGTGCCAGCAGCCGAGACCAAGCTGGAAACACCATATATTTT TRBV7-8 NA TRBJ1-3 NA
CASSYSVAGGLSYEQYF TGTGCCAGCAGTTACTCAGTAGCGGGGGGGCTCTCCTACGAGCAGTACTTC TRBV6-2/TRBV6-3 few TRBJ2-7 TRBD2
CASSLSRNTEAFF TGTGCCAGCAGTTTAAGCAGGAACACTGAAGCTTTCTTT TRBV27 few TRBJ1-1 NA
CASSDRDRGGYTF TGTGCCAGCAGTGACCGGGACAGGGGCGGCTACACCTTC TRBV6-1 few TRBJ1-2 TRBD1
CASSIVGTANTEAFF TGTGCCAGTAGTATAGTGGGGACAGCGAACACTGAAGCTTTCTTT TRBV19 NA TRBJ1-1 TRBD1
CASSSVTGGYGYTF TGTGCCAGTAGTAGTGTGACAGGCGGTTATGGCTACACCTTC TRBV19 NA TRBJ1-2 NA
CATTPGTGSPGGMGEQYF TGTGCCACTACTCCCGGGACAGGCTCCCCCGGGGGTATGGGCGAGCAGTACTTC TRBV19 NA TRBJ2-7 TRBD1
CASSYSTGTTQFF TGTGCCAGCAGTTACTCGACAGGGACTACTCAGTTCTTC TRBV6-5 once TRBJ2-1 NA
CASSTPSRGNNSPLHF TGTGCCAGCAGTACCCCTAGCAGGGGCAATAATTCGCCCCTCCACTTT TRBV27 few TRBJ1-6 NA
CASSQSGTGTYEQYF TGTGCCAGCAGCCAATCCGGGACAGGGACCTACGAGCAGTACTTC TRBV7-2 NA TRBJ2-7 TRBD1
CASAGDRGNQPQHF TGTGCCAGCGCTGGGGACAGGGGCAATCAGCCCCAGCATTTT TRBV2 NA TRBJ1-5 TRBD1
CASRGTSGPKKETQYF TGTGCCAGCAGGGGCACTAGCGGACCCAAGAAAGAGACCCAGTACTTC TRBV6-1 NA TRBJ2-5 TRBD2
CASSPRPVGYEQYF TGTGCCAGCAGCCCCCGGCCGGTAGGATACGAGCAGTACTTC TRBV6-1 NA TRBJ2-7 NA
CASGGQRGTQYF TGTGCCAGCGGAGGACAAAGAGGGACCCAGTACTTC TRBV27 NA TRBJ2-5 NA
CASSSDGFGTGESNTEAFF TGTGCCAGCAGCTCAGACGGTTTCGGGACAGGGGAGTCGAACACTGAAGCTTTCTTT TRBV11-3 NA TRBJ1-1 TRBD1
CASSLQGTGANVLTF TGTGCCAGCAGTCTCCAGGGCACTGGGGCCAACGTCCTGACTTTC TRBV25-1 few TRBJ2-6 NA
CASSEVYGTGYGYTF TGTGCCAGCAGTGAAGTCTACGGGACAGGCTATGGCTACACCTTC TRBV6-1 NA TRBJ1-2 TRBD1
CAISVGLGDTQYF TGTGCCATCAGTGTGGGGCTGGGAGATACGCAGTATTTT TRBV10-3 NA TRBJ2-3 NA